This T cell receptor beta chain was found in a study of blood T cell repertoires in COVID-19. Study-level information: COVID-19 samples, acute and convalescent, were from the United States, Italy and Spain.

Study processing details: Counts of nucleated cells, estimated from reference gene primer amplification, were obtained. Data came from immunoSEQ multiplex PCR; TCRdb stores just in-frame clones and leaves some out. Clonal size and the V and J genes are those of that table, whereas D and trimming came from the DNA. The table records some 35,000 clones, around 73% of them present only once. Trimming took 5 bases from V and 0 from J, leaving 7 bases between them. The CDR3 covers 13 residues. The V gene is TRBV12-3 or TRBV12-4, the J gene TRBJ1-2; unclear D gene. The clonotype originates from a man aged 70-80 years with acute or convalescent COVID-19. Sequencing was carried out using peripheral blood. CDR3 loop: CASSTETNYGYTF. DNA for the CDR3: TGTGCCAGCAGTACTGAGACTAACTATGGCTACACCTTC.